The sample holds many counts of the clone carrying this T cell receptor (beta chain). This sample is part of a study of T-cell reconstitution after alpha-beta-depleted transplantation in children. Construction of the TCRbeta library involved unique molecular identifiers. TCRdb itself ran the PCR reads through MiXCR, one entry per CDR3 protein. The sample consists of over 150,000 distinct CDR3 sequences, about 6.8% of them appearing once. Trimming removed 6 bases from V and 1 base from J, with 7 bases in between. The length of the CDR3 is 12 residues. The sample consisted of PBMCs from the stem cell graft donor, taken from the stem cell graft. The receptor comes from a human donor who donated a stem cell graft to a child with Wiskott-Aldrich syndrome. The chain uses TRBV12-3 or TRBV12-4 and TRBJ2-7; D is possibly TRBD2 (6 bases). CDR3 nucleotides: TGTGCCAGCAGGGAGGGTTCCTACGAGCAGTACTTC. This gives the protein CASREGSYEQYF.